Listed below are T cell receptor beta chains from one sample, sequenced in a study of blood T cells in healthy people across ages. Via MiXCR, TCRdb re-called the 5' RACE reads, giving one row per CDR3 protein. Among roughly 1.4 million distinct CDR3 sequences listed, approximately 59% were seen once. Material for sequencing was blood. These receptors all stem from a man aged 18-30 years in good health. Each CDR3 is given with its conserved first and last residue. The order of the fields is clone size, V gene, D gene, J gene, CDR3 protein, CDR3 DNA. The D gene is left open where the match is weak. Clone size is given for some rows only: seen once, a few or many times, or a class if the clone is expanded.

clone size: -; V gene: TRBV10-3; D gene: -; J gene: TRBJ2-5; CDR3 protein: CAISGLGASEQYF; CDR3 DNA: TGTGCCATCAGTGGGCTGGGGGCGTCTGAGCAGTACTTC
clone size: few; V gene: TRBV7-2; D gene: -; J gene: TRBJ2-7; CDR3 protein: CASSLGGGQYF; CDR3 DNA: TGTGCCAGCAGTCTAGGAGGGGGGCAGTACTTC
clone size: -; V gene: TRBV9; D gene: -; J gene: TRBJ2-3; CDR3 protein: CASSVAREVTGNTQYF; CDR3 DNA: TGTGCCAGCAGCGTAGCACGGGAAGTGACTGGGAATACGCAGTATTTT
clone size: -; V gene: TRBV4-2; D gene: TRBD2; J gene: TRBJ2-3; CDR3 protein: CASSQERGVYTDTQYF; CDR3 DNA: TGTGCCAGCAGCCAGGAGCGGGGGGTTTACACAGATACGCAGTATTTT
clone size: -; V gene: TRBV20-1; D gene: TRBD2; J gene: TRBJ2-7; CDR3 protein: CSARSSGIASEQYF; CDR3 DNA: TGCAGTGCTAGATCTAGCGGGATTGCGTCCGAGCAGTACTTC
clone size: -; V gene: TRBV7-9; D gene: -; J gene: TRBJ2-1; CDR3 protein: CASSLDLFRDEQFF; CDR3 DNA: TGTGCCAGCAGCTTAGATCTCTTTAGGGATGAGCAGTTCTTC
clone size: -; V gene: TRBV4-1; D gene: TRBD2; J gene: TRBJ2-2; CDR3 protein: CAISHATSGGTGELFF; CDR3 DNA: TGCGCCATCAGCCACGCGACTAGCGGGGGGACCGGGGAGCTGTTTTTT
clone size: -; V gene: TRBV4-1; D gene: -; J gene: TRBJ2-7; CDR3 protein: CASSQPTGSRNNYEQYF; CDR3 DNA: TGCGCCAGCAGCCAACCGACAGGCTCCCGCAACAACTACGAGCAGTACTTC
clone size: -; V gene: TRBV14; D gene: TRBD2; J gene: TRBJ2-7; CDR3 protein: CASSLKDLAGVSYNEQYF; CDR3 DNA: TGTGCCAGCAGCCTCAAGGATCTGGCGGGAGTATCCTACAATGAGCAGTACTTC
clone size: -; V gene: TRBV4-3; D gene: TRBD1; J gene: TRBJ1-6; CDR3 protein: CASSAEGDSLNSPLHF; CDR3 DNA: TGCGCCAGCAGCGCCGAGGGGGACAGCCTGAATTCACCCCTCCACTTT
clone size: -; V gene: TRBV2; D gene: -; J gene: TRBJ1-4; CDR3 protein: CASRGTGQPNEKLFF; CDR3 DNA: TGTGCCAGCAGGGGAACAGGACAGCCGAATGAAAAACTGTTTTTT
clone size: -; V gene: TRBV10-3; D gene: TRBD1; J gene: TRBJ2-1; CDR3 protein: CAIRPGTGFVEQFF; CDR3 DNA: TGTGCCATCAGGCCCGGGACAGGGTTTGTTGAGCAGTTCTTC
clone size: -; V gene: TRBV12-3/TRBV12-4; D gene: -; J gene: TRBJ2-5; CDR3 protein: CASSPFRGSQETQYF; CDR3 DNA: TGTGCCAGCAGTCCGTTTCGGGGCTCCCAAGAGACCCAGTACTTC
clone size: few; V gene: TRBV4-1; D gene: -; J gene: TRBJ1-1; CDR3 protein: CASSQAMGGTEAFF; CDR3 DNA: TGCGCCAGCAGCCAAGCCATGGGGGGCACTGAAGCTTTCTTT
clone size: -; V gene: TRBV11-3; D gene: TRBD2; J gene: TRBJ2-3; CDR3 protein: CASADTSGSTDTQYF; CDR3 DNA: TGTGCCAGCGCCGATACTAGCGGGAGCACAGATACGCAGTATTTT
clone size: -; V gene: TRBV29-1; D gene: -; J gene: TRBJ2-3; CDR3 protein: CSVEEQGGTDTQYF; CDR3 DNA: TGCAGCGTTGAGGAACAGGGTGGGACAGATACGCAGTATTTT
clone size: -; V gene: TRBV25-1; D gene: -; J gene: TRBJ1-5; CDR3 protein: CASSGSDLSNQPQHF; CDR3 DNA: TGTGCCAGCAGTGGTAGCGACCTAAGCAATCAGCCCCAGCATTTT
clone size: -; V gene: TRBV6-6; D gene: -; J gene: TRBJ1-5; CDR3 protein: CASSYLWNNNQPQHF; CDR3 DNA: TGTGCCAGCAGTTATCTGTGGAATAACAATCAGCCCCAGCATTTT
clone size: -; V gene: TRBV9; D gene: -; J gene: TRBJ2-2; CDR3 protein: CASSGGAGYTGELFF; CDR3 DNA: TGTGCCAGCAGCGGGGGGGCCGGTTATACCGGGGAGCTGTTTTTT
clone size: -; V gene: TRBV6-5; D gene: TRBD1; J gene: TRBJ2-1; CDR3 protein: CASSYVPGGQLNEQFF; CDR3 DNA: TGTGCCAGCAGTTACGTCCCAGGGGGACAGTTGAATGAGCAGTTCTTC
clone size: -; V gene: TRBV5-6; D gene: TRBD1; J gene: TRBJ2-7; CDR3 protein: CASSWGQFYEQYF; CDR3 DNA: TGTGCCAGCAGCTGGGGACAGTTTTACGAGCAGTACTTC
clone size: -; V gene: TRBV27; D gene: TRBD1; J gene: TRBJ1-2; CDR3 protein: CASILPGQKYGYTF; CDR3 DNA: TGTGCCAGCATTCTTCCGGGACAGAAATATGGCTACACCTTC
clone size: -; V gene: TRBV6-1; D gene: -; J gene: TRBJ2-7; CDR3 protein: CASSEGGGIANEQYF; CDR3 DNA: TGTGCCAGCAGTGAAGGAGGAGGTATCGCCAACGAGCAGTACTTC
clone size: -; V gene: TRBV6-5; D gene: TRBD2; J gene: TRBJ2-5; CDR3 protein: CASSTRTSGTETQYF; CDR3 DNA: TGTGCCAGCAGTACGCGGACTAGCGGGACGGAGACCCAGTACTTC
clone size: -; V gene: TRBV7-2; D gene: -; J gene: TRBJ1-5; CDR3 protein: CASSLVDADQPQHF; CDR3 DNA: TGTGCCAGCAGCTTAGTAGACGCAGATCAGCCCCAGCATTTT
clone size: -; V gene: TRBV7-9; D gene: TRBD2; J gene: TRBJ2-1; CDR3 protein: CASSPSSGSNEQFF; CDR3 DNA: TGTGCCAGCTCCCCCTCTAGCGGGAGCAATGAGCAGTTCTTC
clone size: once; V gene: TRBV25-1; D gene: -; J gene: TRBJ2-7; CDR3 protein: CASSRTESIYEQYF; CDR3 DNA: TGTGCCAGCAGTAGGACAGAGTCCATCTACGAGCAGTACTTC
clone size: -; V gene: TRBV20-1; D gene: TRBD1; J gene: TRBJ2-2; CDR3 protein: CSAAHDRDTGELFF; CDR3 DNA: TGCAGTGCTGCCCACGACAGGGACACCGGGGAGCTGTTTTTT
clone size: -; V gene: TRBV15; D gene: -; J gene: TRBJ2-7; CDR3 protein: CATSRGKTSYNEQYF; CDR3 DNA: TGTGCCACCAGCAGAGGCAAAACCTCCTACAATGAGCAGTACTTC
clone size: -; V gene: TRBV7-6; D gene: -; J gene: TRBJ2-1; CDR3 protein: CASSSPTRVEQFF; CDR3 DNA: TGTGCCAGCAGCTCACCAACAAGGGTGGAGCAGTTCTTC
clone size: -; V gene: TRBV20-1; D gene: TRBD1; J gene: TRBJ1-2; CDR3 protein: CSASQGDYGYTF; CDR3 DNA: TGCAGTGCCAGTCAGGGGGACTATGGCTACACCTTC
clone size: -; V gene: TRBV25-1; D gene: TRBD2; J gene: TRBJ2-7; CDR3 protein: CASSEMGGRPDEQYF; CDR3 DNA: TGTGCCAGCAGTGAAATGGGCGGGAGGCCCGACGAGCAGTACTTC